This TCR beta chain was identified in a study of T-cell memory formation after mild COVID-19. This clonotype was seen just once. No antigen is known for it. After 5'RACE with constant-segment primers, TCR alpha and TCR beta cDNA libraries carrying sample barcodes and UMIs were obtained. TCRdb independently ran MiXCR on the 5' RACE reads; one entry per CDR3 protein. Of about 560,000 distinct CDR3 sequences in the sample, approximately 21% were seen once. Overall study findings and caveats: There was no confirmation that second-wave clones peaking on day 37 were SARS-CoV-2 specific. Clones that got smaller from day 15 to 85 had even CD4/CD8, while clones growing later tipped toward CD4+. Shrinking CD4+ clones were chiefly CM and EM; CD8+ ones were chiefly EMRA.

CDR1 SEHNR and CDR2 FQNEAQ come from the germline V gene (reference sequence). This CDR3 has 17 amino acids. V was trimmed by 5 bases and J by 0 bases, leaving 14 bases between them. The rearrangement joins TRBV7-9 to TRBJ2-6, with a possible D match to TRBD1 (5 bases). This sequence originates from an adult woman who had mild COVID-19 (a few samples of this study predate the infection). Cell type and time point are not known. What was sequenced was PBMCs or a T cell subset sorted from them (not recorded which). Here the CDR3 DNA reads TGTGCCAGCAGCGCCCGGCAGGGCGTCTCTGGGGCCAACGTCCTGACTTTC. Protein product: CASSARQGVSGANVLTF.